One sample yielded the 29 T cell receptor beta chains listed below, sequenced in a study of cytomegalovirus exposure and HLA in healthy donors (dated by TCRdb to about 2017). Library preparation employed the immunoSEQ multiplex PCR assay. A mixture of 60 forward primers for TCR Vbeta segments and 13 reverse primers for TCR Jbeta segments was used in the multiplex PCR. The clones in this table, taken by TCRdb from immuneACCESS, are in-frame only. Not every clone is retained; where verified, under half of the shortfall comes from an unresolved V gene, and the cause of the rest is unknown. The sample records about 120,000 clones, about 86% of which are singletons. The top ten constitute roughly 2.4% of the sample. Input material: PBMCs. These receptors all come from a woman aged 35 to 49 in good health and CMV-seronegative.

V usage is TRBV27 and J usage is TRBJ1-1; TRBD1 matches at 7 bases. CDR1 and CDR2 from the germline V gene are MNHEY and SMNVEV (reference sequence). The V and J ends lost 5 bases and 1 base, in that order; junction bases with no gene match: 4. The CDR3 is 14 amino acids. This CDR3 reads CASSPTGWNTEAFF. Here the CDR3 DNA reads TGTGCCAGCAGTCCGACAGGGTGGAACACTGAAGCTTTCTTT.

V and J are TRBV9 and TRBJ2-1; 7 positions agree with TRBD2. The germline V gene has CDR1 SGDLS and CDR2 YYNGEE. The CDR3 sequence is 16 residues long. V lost 3 bases and J lost 2; bases outside the gene matches: 8. The CDR3 spells CASSASGGGAYNEQFF. In DNA, the CDR3 is TGTGCCAGCAGCGCATCGGGGGGAGGGGCCTACAATGAGCAGTTCTTC.

The V gene is TRBV5-1, the J gene TRBJ1-1; 7 bases are shared with TRBD1. Per the germline V gene, CDR1 is SGHRS and CDR2 is YFSETQ. V gave up 4 bases and J gave up 6 bases; unmatched junction bases: 6. The CDR3 has 13 amino acids. CDR3 sequence: CASSVGQSSEAFF. In nucleotides, the CDR3 is TGCGCCAGCAGCGTGGGACAGAGCTCTGAAGCTTTCTTT.

The V gene is TRBV7-9, the J gene TRBJ2-2; 7 bases are shared with TRBD1. Germline trimming cut 5 bases from V and 1 base from J; bases unmatched to any gene: 7. The CDR3 length is 16 residues. Per germline, CDR1 SEHNR and CDR2 FQNEAQ (reference sequence). The CDR3: CASSPPRQGNTGELFF. Here the CDR3 DNA reads TGTGCCAGCAGCCCACCTCGACAGGGGAACACCGGGGAGCTGTTTTTT.

Comment on this clone: An end of the junction differs from the germline gene, which may be a read error. The rearrangement links TRBV5-1 to TRBJ1-2; 8 bases are shared with TRBD1. The CDR3 consists of 18 residues. Germline V gene data show CDR1 as SGHRS and CDR2 as YFSETQ. The CDR3 spells CASSLGTGSIPTIYGYAF. The CDR3 nucleotides are TGCGCCAGCAGCTTGGGGACAGGGTCGATCCCGACCATCTATGGCTACGCCTTC.

The V call is TRBV11-1, the J call TRBJ2-2; 7 nucleotides match TRBD1. Looked up from germline, CDR1 is SGHAT and CDR2 is FQDESV (reference sequence). This CDR3 contains 16 residues. V lost 0 bases and J lost 6; bases outside the gene matches: 7. This CDR3 is CASSLATQGVAGELFF. The CDR3 nucleotides are TGTGCCAGCAGCTTAGCGACGCAGGGGGTCGCCGGGGAGCTGTTTTTT.

V and J are TRBV18 and TRBJ1-1; TRBD1 matches at 10 bases. The CDR3 spans 16 residues. CDR1 KGHSH and CDR2 LQKENI come from the germline V gene. Losses at the gene ends were 4 bases for V and 1 base for J; bases not matched to a gene: 6. CDR3 nucleotide sequence: TGTGCCAGCTCACTGCCGGGACAGGGGAGGAACACTGAAGCTTTCTTT. This encodes CASSLPGQGRNTEAFF.

This clone was counted a single time. The chain carries TRBV11-2 and TRBJ2-6; possible D gene TRBD2, 5 bases. The CDR3 extends over 19 amino acids. From germline, CDR1 is SGHAT and CDR2 FQNNGV. V was trimmed by 0 bases and J by 4 bases, leaving 19 bases between them. CDR3: CASSLEAGQARPGANVLTF. As DNA, the CDR3 is TGTGCCAGCAGCTTAGAGGCGGGCCAGGCCCGGCCAGGGGCCAACGTCCTGACTTTC.

CDR3 in amino acids: CASSESRAGKSTDTQYF. DNA for the CDR3: TGCGCCAGCAGTGAGTCGCGGGCGGGTAAAAGCACAGATACGCAGTATTTT. This chain links TRBV10-1 with TRBJ2-3; D is perhaps TRBD2 (5 bases). V dropped 0 bases and J dropped 0 bases, with 13 bases sitting between them. Germline loops: CDR1 WNHNN, CDR2 SYGVQD (reference sequence). This CDR3 is built from 17 residues.

The V gene is TRBV7-2, the J gene TRBJ2-3, with 15 nucleotides matching TRBD2. Germline values: CDR1 SGHTA, CDR2 FQGNSA. CDR3 length: 16 residues. The trim removed 4 bases at V and 3 bases at J, leaving 2 bases unmatched. The CDR3, as DNA: TGTGCCAGCAGCTCGGGACTAGCGGGGGGTACAGATACGCAGTATTTT. This codes for CASSSGLAGGTDTQYF.

V usage is TRBV18 and J usage is TRBJ1-2, with a weak D call TRBD1 (6 bases). V dropped 4 bases and J dropped 3 bases, with 12 bases sitting between them. The V gene's germline CDR1 is KGHSH and CDR2 LQKENI. This CDR3 has 14 residues. In DNA, the CDR3 is TGTGCCAGCTCACTATACAGGGACGACTATGGCTACACCTTC. Protein: CASSLYRDDYGYTF. The full variable domain, its missing parts supplied by reference TRBV18 and TRBJ1-2, is NAGVMQNPRHLVRRRGQEARLRCSPMKGHSHVYWYRQLPEEGLKFMVYLQKENIIDESGMPKERFSAEFPKEGPSILRIQQVVRGDSAAYFCASSLYRDDYGYTFGSGTRLTVV.

The gene calls are TRBV7-8 and TRBJ2-6, with 14 bases matching TRBD2. Germline CDR1 reads SGHVS; CDR2 reads FQNEAQ. This CDR3 has 19 residues. Unmatched junction bases numbered 8, after V lost 3 bases and J lost 4 bases. DNA of the CDR3: TGTGCCAGCAGCTTCAAGAGGACTAGCGGGGGGCAAGGGGCCAACGTCCTGACTTTC. Protein product: CASSFKRTSGGQGANVLTF.

This clone has more than one count but fewer than ten. The rearrangement uses TRBV5-1 and TRBJ1-2, with 9 bases matching TRBD1. V was clipped by 2 bases and J by 7 bases; unmatched bases: 3. CDR3 length: 13 amino acids. Germline CDR1 SGHRS, CDR2 YFSETQ. CDR3 in amino acids: CASSFTGGGGYTF. As DNA, the CDR3 is TGCGCCAGCAGCTTCACAGGGGGCGGTGGCTACACCTTC.

The V gene is TRBV6-5, the J gene TRBJ2-5; TRBD2 matches 8 bases. CDR1 and CDR2 from the germline V gene are MNHEY and SVGAGI. J gave up 2 bases and V 6 bases, and 5 bases lay outside the gene matches. This CDR3 is 14 amino acids long. CDR3 protein: CASSSGRLQETQYF. CDR3 DNA sequence: TGTGCCAGCAGCAGCGGGAGATTACAAGAGACCCAGTACTTC.

The J gene is TRBJ1-1, the V gene TRBV5-6, with a tentative D call TRBD1 (5 bases). Trimming removed 4 bases at V and 4 bases at J, with 8 bases between. Per germline, CDR1 SGHDT and CDR2 YYEEEE. The length of the CDR3 is 12 residues. CDR3 nucleotide sequence: TGTGCCAGCAGCCCAGGGTCCACTGAAGCTTTCTTT. This encodes CASSPGSTEAFF. Variable domain in full (rest from reference TRBV5-6 and TRBJ1-1): DAGVTQSPTHLIKTRGQQVTLRCSPKSGHDTVSWYQQALGQGPQFIFQYYEEEERQRGNFPDRFSGHQFPNYSSELNVNALLLGDSALYLCASSPGSTEAFFGQGTRLTVV.

The CDR3 loop is CASSSGRERTDTQYF. As DNA, the CDR3 is TGTGCCAGCAGTTCGGGGCGGGAGCGGACAGATACGCAGTATTTT. J is TRBJ2-3 and V is TRBV28, with 7 positions matching TRBD2. Germline CDR1 MDHEN, CDR2 SYDVKM. V was clipped by 4 bases and J by 3 bases; unmatched bases: 7. The CDR3 consists of 15 residues.

The V and J genes are TRBV9 and TRBJ2-1; D is perhaps TRBD1 (6 bases). Trimming cost V 3 bases and J 5 bases, with 15 bases left between them. The CDR3 extends over 15 amino acids. Germline V gene data show CDR1 as SGDLS and CDR2 as YYNGEE. CDR3 coding DNA: TGTGCCAGCAGCGGATCCGGGACAATAGACAATGAGCAGTTCTTC. It encodes CASSGSGTIDNEQFF.

The rearrangement joins TRBV4-1 to TRBJ2-7, with 9 nucleotides matching TRBD1. V trimming: 0 bases; J trimming: 3 bases; junction bases outside the gene matches: 6. The CDR3 contains 16 residues. Looked up from germline, CDR1 is MGHRA and CDR2 is YSYEKL. In DNA form, the CDR3 reads TGCGCCAGCAGCCAAGATAAGCGGGGACAGGGCTACGAGCAGTACTTC. It translates to CASSQDKRGQGYEQYF.

The V gene is TRBV6-1, the J gene TRBJ2-7; possible D gene TRBD1, 7 bases. The CDR3 consists of 14 residues. CDR1 and CDR2 from the germline V gene are MNHNS and SASEGT. V was clipped by 5 bases and J by 0 bases, with 11 bases between them. The CDR3 spells CASSLRDSSYEQYF. CDR3 nucleotide sequence: TGTGCCAGCAGTTTGCGGGACAGCTCCTACGAGCAGTACTTC.

This clone occurred a few times. This chain links TRBV29-1 with TRBJ2-7; TRBD1 aligns across 7 bases. The CDR3 has 12 amino acids. The ends lost 2 bases at V and 2 bases at J; junction bases unmatched: 0. Germline V CDR1 and CDR2: SQVTM, ANQGSEA. CDR3 DNA: TGCAGCGTTGAAACAGGGGCCTACGAGCAGTACTTC. Its protein is CSVETGAYEQYF.

This clone occurred once. J is TRBJ1-1 and V is TRBV5-6, with D maybe TRBD1 (5 bases). Trimming pared 3 bases from V and 0 bases from J, leaving 24 bases between. The CDR3 contains 19 residues. Germline V gene data show CDR1 as SGHDT and CDR2 as YYEEEE. Written as DNA, the CDR3 is TGTGCCAGCAGCTGGTACCACCACCGGGGGACCCGCATGAACACTGAAGCTTTCTTT. As protein: CASSWYHHRGTRMNTEAFF.

V usage is TRBV5-1 and J usage is TRBJ2-5; 14 bases match TRBD2. The CDR3 is made up of 17 amino acids. Germline assignment: CDR1 SGHRS and CDR2 YFSETQ. The J segment lost 2 bases and the V segment lost 4 bases, leaving 7 bases of the junction unmatched. CDR3 DNA: TGCGCCAGCAGCCCCGGACTAGCGGGGGGAATTCAAGAGACCCAGTACTTC. Amino acid sequence: CASSPGLAGGIQETQYF.

The chain links TRBV10-2 to TRBJ2-2; TRBD1 aligns across 11 bases. From germline, CDR1 is WSHSY and CDR2 SAAADI. Unmatched junction bases numbered 4, after V lost 6 bases and J lost 1 base. This CDR3 has 16 amino acids. The CDR3 DNA sequence: TGCGCCAGCAGGGAAGGGACAGGGGGGAACACCGGGGAGCTGTTTTTT. Its translation is CASREGTGGNTGELFF.

The chain is built from TRBV30 and TRBJ1-5; D might be TRBD1 (6 bases). V shed 3 bases and J shed 7 bases, with 16 bases lying between them. The CDR3 spans 14 residues. The germline V gene has CDR1 GTSNPN and CDR2 SVGIG (reference sequence). The chain's CDR3 is CAWRPAGVGQPQHF. The DNA of the CDR3 is TGTGCCTGGAGGCCCGCAGGGGTGGGACAGCCCCAGCATTTT.

This chain connects TRBV6-1 to TRBJ1-2, with a weak D call TRBD1 (6 bases). There are 14 residues in the CDR3. V lost 1 base and J 5 bases, leaving 11 bases between the germline ends. CDR1 MNHNS and CDR2 SASEGT come from the germline V gene. DNA of the CDR3: TGTGCCAGCAGTGAAGTACAGGGTCCTTATGGCTACACCTTC. Its translation is CASSEVQGPYGYTF.

The CDR3 loop is CASSPGMVGLETQYF. The DNA for the CDR3 is TGCGCCAGCAGCCCCGGTATGGTGGGACTGGAGACCCAGTACTTC. The rearrangement uses TRBV5-1 and TRBJ2-5; maybe TRBD2 (6 bases). The germline gives CDR1 SGHRS, CDR2 YFSETQ. The CDR3 spans 15 residues. V lost 4 bases and J lost 5, with 18 bases in between.

The gene calls are TRBV12-2 and TRBJ2-7; TRBD2 was called by the table and not checked on the DNA. TRBV12-2 is assigned pseudogene status. The CDR3 has 16 residues. CDR3 DNA: TGTGCAAGTCGCATAGGGACTAGCGGGGGGACCCACGAGCAGTACTTC. Its protein product is CASRIGTSGGTHEQYF.

This rearrangement joins TRBV9 to TRBJ1-2; the match to TRBD1 covers 7 bases. The junction had 7 bases not matched to a gene; V was cut back by 3 bases and J by 8 bases. Germline CDR1 reads SGDLS; CDR2 reads YYNGEE. This CDR3 region has 13 residues. In DNA form, the CDR3 reads TGTGCCAGCAGCGGAACAGGGGAAAGAGGCTACACCTTC. Translation gives CASSGTGERGYTF.

This clone was counted once. The V gene is TRBV6-1, the J gene TRBJ1-2; 8 bases map to TRBD1. The CDR3 totals 17 residues. V lost 4 bases and J lost 1; bases outside the gene matches: 11. CDR1 and CDR2 (germline): MNHNS, SASEGT. The CDR3 DNA reads as TGTGCCAGCAGTGGGGGACAGGCGGACTTCTTTAACTATGGCTACACCTTC. Its protein is CASSGGQADFFNYGYTF.